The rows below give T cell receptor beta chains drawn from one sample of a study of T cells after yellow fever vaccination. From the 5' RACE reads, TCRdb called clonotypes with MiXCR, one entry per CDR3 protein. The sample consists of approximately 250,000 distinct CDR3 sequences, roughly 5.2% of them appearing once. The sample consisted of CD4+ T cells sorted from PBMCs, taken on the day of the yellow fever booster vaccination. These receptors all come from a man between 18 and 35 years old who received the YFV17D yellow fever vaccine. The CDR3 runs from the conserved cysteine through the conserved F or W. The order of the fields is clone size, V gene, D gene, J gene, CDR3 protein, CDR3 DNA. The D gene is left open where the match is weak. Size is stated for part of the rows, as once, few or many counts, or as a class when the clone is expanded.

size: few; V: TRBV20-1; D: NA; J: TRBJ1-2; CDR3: CSARLGTNYGYTF; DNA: TGCAGTGCTAGATTGGGGACTAACTATGGCTACACCTTC
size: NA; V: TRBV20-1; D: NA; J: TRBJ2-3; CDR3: CSASSGTNQGTQYF; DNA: TGCAGTGCTTCCTCCGGGACAAATCAGGGTACGCAGTATTTT
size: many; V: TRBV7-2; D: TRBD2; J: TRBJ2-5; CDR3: CASSRLAGETQYF; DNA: TGTGCCAGCAGCCGACTAGCGGGGGAGACCCAGTACTTC
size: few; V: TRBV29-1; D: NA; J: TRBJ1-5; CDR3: CSALDSFNQPQHF; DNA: TGCAGCGCGTTGGACAGCTTCAATCAGCCCCAGCATTTT
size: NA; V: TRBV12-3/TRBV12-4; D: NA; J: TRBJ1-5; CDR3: CASSRLSNQPQHF; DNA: TGTGCCAGCAGTCGACTTAGCAATCAGCCCCAGCATTTT
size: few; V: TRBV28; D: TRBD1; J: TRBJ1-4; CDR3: CAVGSGTANEKLFF; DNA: TGTGCCGTCGGAAGTGGGACAGCTAATGAAAAACTGTTTTTT
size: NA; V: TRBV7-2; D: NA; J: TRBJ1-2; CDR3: CASSLASSGEGYTF; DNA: TGTGCCAGCAGCTTAGCGTCGTCGGGGGAAGGCTACACCTTC
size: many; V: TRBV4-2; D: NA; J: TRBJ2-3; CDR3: CASSRRLLVDTQYF; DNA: TGTGCCAGCAGCCGCCGACTCTTGGTGGATACGCAGTATTTT
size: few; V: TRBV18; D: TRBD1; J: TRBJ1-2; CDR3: CASSPNGQGGGYTF; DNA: TGTGCCAGCTCACCTAATGGACAGGGTGGAGGCTACACCTTC
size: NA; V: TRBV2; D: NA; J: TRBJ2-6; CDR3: CASSGPSGANVLTF; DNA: TGTGCCAGCAGTGGGCCCTCTGGGGCCAACGTCCTGACTTTC
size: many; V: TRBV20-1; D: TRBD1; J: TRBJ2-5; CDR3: CSARDRLGQETQYF; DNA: TGCAGTGCTCGGGACAGGTTAGGACAAGAGACCCAGTACTTC
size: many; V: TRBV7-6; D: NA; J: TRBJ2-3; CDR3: CASSLAGGPPTDTQYF; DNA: TGTGCCAGCAGCTTAGCGGGGGGGCCACCCACAGATACGCAGTATTTT
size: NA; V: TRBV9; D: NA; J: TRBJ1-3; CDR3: CASSAQTPGNTIYF; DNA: TGTGCCAGCAGCGCCCAGACTCCTGGAAACACCATATATTTT